This TCR beta chain derives from a study of cytomegalovirus exposure and HLA in healthy donors. Regarding donors, all were healthy bone marrow donors. Each donor was nominally healthy when sampled (though unrecorded immune exposures were likely). CDR3 length equals 16 residues. Germline V gene lookup returns CDR1 SGHTS and CDR2 YDEGEE. V shed 4 bases, J shed 5 bases, and the junction held 8 bases outside the gene matches. Researchers ran the PCR with 60 Vbeta and 13 Jbeta primers. Sequencing used immunoSEQ multiplex PCR; TCRdb keeps in-frame clones, though not all of them. The sample carries 150,000 to 200,000 clones, 80% recorded once.

Input material: PBMCs. This TCR derives from a man aged 25-45 years in good health and CMV-seropositive. This chain connects TRBV5-8 to TRBJ2-3; 12 bases agree with TRBD1. The CDR3 sequence: CASSHGTGGVEDTQYF. CDR3 DNA sequence: TGTGCCAGCAGCCACGGGACAGGGGGCGTTGAAGATACGCAGTATTTT. Complete variable domain (other parts from reference TRBV5-8 and TRBJ2-3): EAGVTQSPTHLIKTRGQQATLRCSPISGHTSVYWYQQALGLGLQFLLWYDEGEERNRGNFPPRFSGRQFPNYSSELNVNALELEDSALYLCASSHGTGGVEDTQYFGPGTRLTVL.